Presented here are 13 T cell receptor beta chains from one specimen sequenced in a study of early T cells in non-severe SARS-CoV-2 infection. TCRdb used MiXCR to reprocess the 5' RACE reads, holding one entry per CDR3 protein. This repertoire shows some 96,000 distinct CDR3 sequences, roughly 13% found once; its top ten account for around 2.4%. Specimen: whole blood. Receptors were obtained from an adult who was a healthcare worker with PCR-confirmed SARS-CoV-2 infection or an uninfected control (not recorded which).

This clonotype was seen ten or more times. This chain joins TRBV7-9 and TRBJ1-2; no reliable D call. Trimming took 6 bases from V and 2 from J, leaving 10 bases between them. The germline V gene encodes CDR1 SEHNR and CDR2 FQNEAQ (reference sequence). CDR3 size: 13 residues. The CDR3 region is CASSYGQNYGYTF. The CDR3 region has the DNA TGTGCCAGCAGTTACGGGCAGAACTATGGCTACACCTTC.

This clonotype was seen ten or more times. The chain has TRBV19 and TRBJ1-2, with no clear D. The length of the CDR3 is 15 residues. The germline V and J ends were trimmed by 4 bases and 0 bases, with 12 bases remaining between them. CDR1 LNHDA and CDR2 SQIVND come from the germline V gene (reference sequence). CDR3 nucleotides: TGTGCCAGTAGTACGGCAGCACTCGCTAACTATGGCTACACCTTC. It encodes CASSTAALANYGYTF. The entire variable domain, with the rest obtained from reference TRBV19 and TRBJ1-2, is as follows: DGGITQSPKYLFRKEGQNVTLSCEQNLNHDAMYWYRQDPGQGLRLIYYSQIVNDFQKGDIAEGYSVSREKKESFPLTVTSAQKNPTAFYLCASSTAALANYGYTFGSGTRLTVV.

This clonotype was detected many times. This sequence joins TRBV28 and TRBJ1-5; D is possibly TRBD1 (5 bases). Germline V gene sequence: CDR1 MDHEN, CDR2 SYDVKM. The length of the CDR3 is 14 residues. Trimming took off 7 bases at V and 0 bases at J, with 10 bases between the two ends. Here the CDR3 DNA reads TGTGCCAGCACTCCGGGGGGTAGCAATCAGCCCCAGCATTTT. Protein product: CASTPGGSNQPQHF.

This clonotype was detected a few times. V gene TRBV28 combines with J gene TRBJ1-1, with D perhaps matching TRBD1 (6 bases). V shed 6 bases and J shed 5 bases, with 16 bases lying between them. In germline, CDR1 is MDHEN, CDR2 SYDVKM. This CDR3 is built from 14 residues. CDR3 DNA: TGTGCCAGCAGCGCGGGACATTTAGGGACTGAAGCTTTCTTT. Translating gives CASSAGHLGTEAFF.

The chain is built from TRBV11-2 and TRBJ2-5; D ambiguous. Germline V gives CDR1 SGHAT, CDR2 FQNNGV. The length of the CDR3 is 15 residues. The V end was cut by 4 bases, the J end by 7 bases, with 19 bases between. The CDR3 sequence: CASSSHPGPVVTQYF. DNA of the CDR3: TGTGCCAGCAGCTCCCACCCGGGCCCCGTGGTGACCCAGTACTTC.

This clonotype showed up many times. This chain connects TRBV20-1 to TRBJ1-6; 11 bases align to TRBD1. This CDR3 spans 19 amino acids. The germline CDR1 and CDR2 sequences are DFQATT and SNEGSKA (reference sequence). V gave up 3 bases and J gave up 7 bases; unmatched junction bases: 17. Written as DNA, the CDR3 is TGCAGTGCTAGGAGCATTGGGACAGGGGGTTTGAGATGGAATTCACCCCTCCACTTT. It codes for CSARSIGTGGLRWNSPLHF.

CDR3 amino acids: CSVVVASDTQYF. The DNA of the CDR3 is TGCAGCGTTGTAGTGGCATCCGATACGCAGTATTTT. The rearrangement uses TRBV29-1 and TRBJ2-3, with D uncertain. The V gene's germline CDR1 is SQVTM and CDR2 ANQGSEA. The V end lost 4 bases, the J end lost 6 bases, and 11 bases lay between the germline ends. The CDR3 has 12 residues.

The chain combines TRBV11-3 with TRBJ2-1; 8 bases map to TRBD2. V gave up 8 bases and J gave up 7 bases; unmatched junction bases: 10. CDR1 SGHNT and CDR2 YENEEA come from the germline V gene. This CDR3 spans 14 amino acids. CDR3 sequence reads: CASGVSGGGNEQFF. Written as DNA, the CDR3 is TGTGCCAGCGGGGTAAGCGGGGGAGGTAATGAGCAGTTCTTC.

The CDR3 loop is CASSPGFGRGASTDTQYF. The DNA of the CDR3 is TGTGCCAGCAGCCCTGGATTCGGGCGGGGGGCGAGCACAGATACGCAGTATTTT. The chain uses TRBV7-6 and TRBJ2-3; 8 positions agree with TRBD2. The junction had 13 bases not matched to a gene; V was cut back by 5 bases and J by 0 bases. CDR3 length equals 18 residues. Germline CDR1 reads SGHVS; CDR2 reads FNYEAQ. The entire variable domain, with the rest obtained from reference TRBV7-6 and TRBJ2-3, is as follows: GAGVSQSPRYKVTKRGQDVALRCDPISGHVSLYWYRQALGQGPEFLTYFNYEAQQDKSGLPNDRFSAERPEGSISTLTIQRTEQRDSAMYRCASSPGFGRGASTDTQYFGPGTRLTVL.

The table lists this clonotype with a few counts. CDR3 sequence (DNA): TGTGCCAGCAGTTCCCTTCTTGAAGCTTTCTTT. It encodes CASSSLLEAFF. The V gene is TRBV6-5, the J gene TRBJ1-1; D unresolved. The germline V and J ends were trimmed by 4 bases and 7 bases, with 7 bases remaining between them. CDR1 and CDR2 (germline): MNHEY, SVGAGI. The length of the CDR3 is 11 residues.

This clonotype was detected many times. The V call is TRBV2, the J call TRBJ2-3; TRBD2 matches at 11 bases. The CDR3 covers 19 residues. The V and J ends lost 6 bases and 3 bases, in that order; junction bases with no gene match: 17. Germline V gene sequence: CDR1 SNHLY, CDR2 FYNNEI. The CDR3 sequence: CASRGSRRGTSGATDTQYF. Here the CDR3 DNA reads TGTGCCAGCAGGGGGTCCAGAAGGGGGACTAGCGGTGCTACAGATACGCAGTATTTT.

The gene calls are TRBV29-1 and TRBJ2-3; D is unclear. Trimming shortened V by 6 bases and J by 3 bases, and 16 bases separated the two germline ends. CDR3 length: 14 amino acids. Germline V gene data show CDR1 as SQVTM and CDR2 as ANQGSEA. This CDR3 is CSVGRTLLTDTQYF. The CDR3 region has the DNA TGCAGCGTCGGACGGACCCTCCTTACAGATACGCAGTATTTT.

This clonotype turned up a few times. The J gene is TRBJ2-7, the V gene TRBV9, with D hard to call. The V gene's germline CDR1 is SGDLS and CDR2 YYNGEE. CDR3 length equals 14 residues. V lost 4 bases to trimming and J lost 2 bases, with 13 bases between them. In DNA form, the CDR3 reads TGTGCCAGCAGCCCCCCCCGGCCACCCTACGAGCAGTACTTC. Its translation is CASSPPRPPYEQYF. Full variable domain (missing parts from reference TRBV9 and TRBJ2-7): DSGVTQTPKHLITATGQRVTLRCSPRSGDLSVYWYQQSLDQGLQFLIQYYNGEERAKGNILERFSAQQFPDLHSELNLSSLELGDSALYFCASSPPRPPYEQYFGPGTRLTVT.